This record concerns one T cell receptor beta chain sequence. This clonotype was recorded many times. This receptor's antigen is unknown. Qualities for individual bases were not recorded, and no much larger clone is one base off. This entry is derived from a study of molecular identifiers for immune sequencing clone quantification (dated by TCRdb to the late 2010s). Describing the broader study: In a replicate experiment, RNA from 20,000 or 100,000 naive CD8 T cells was split into five aliquots, four of which were sequenced. The study was a methods study using CD8 T cells to benchmark molecular-identifier clustering-based TCR repertoire sequencing (MIDCIRS) and TCR RNA copy counting. Paper-wide results and their limitations: Clones above 20 RNA copies held over 98% of molecules in CMV-specific effector cells but under 1% in naive cells. When barcode sub-clustering was not used, chimeric consensus sequences inflated TCR diversity, with chimeras reaching as high as 47%. Highly expanded clone sizes could be underestimated because identical TCR molecules may share a barcode. A single cell's worth of spiked-in Jurkat TCR RNA was reported detectable even among about 1.1 million naive CD8 T cells. Naive libraries contained spiked-in Jurkat TCR RNA (roughly ten copies' worth), which is not part of the donor repertoire. About 3 recovered TCR RNA copies per cell were obtained by modeling, versus approximately 9 by digital PCR, implying a capture efficiency of about 30%.

Library preparation used PCR. The instrument given in TCRdb is Illumina HiSeq 4000. Bulk TCR libraries were generated as previously described, with the TCR primers listed in Table S5 used. The Qiagen AllPrep DNA/RNA kit was used to purify total RNA. Before any analysis, reads coming from multiple sequencing runs of the same library were combined into one pool. The authors' pipeline ran thus. Only reads with exact TCR constant sequence were kept, trimmed to 150 nt, and grouped by their 12-nt molecular barcodes. Reads in each barcode group were sub-clustered using a 15% Levenshtein threshold, and a quality-weighted consensus sequence was built for each RNA molecule. Non-functional sequences were filtered out, along with any lower-count sequence sitting one edit away from another sequence. Barcode sub-clusters with fewer than 20% of the maximum read count were removed, based on fitting two negative binomial distributions. TCRdb took the public reads, trimmed them with fastp at Q25, ran MiXCR for clone calling and kept in-frame beta chains. A single entry per CDR3 protein holds the most common genes and DNA from its merged rows. These V and J calls originate from TCRdb's pipeline instead of the authors' own analysis. The sample yields some 9,000 distinct CDR3 sequences; 13% to 15% were counted once. Jointly, the top ten make up approximately 1.6% of the sample.

V loses 4 bases of germline sequence and J loses 0 bases, and the interval between the two ends is 12 bases. As encoded in the germline V gene, CDR1 is SGHDT while CDR2 is YYEEEE. From its cysteine to its phenylalanine, the CDR3 spans 15 amino acids. Only CDR3 DNA is held: 45 bases, read in frame from base 1. Naive CD8 T cell libraries were made from 20,000 to 1,000,000 sorted cells using 10%, 30% or 50% of purified RNA. On a BD FACSAria II, naive CD8 T cells were FACS-sorted as CD8+CD4-CCR7+CD45RA+ and collected into RLT Plus buffer. To test detection sensitivity, Jurkat RNA equal to approximately ten TCR copies was added to samples of about 19,000-1,100,000 naive CD8 T cells. CD8 T cells were enriched with RosetteSep CD8+ T Cell Enrichment Cocktail and Ficoll-Paque, followed by ACK red cell lysis.

In this chain, TRBV5-6 is recombined with TRBJ2-3; TRBD2 is perhaps the D gene, given 5 matching bases. This sequence was found in a human donor in good health. Some libraries in this study had Jurkat cell RNA spiked in. The specimen was naive CD8+ T cells from blood, with Jurkat cell RNA spiked in. The cell subset or site label, read with the paper, signifies: FACS-sorted CD8+CD4-CCR7+CD45RA+ naive T cells. The CDR3 loop reads CASSVSGSSTDTQYF. The bases are TGTGCCAGCAGCGTGAGCGGTTCTAGCACAGATACGCAGTATTTT.